This TCR beta chain is from a study of T-cell reconstitution after alpha-beta-depleted transplantation in children. A note on this clonotype: No antigen is known for it.

Unique molecular identifiers were incorporated into the prepared TCRbeta library. One entry per CDR3 protein, called by TCRdb with MiXCR from the PCR reads. The table includes around 8,600 distinct CDR3 sequences, 17% detected once. J gave up 7 bases and V 5 bases, and 10 bases lay outside the gene matches. Germline V CDR1 and CDR2: DFQATT, SNEGSKA (reference sequence). The length of the CDR3 is 14 residues. General study findings and limits: Surviving recipient T cells and thymic progenitors underlay high day-60 TCRbeta diversity in some patients. Reportedly, only several hundred clones from non-depleted graft cells drove alpha-beta T-cell counts at about two months.

The clonotype was recovered from a girl less than two years old who had a stem cell transplant for combined immunodeficiency, so the T cells may come from the graft donor. Sequenced here: PBMCs, mostly from graft donor cells, sampled 60 days after TCRalphabeta/CD19-depleted stem cell transplant. The V call is TRBV20-1, the J call TRBJ1-4; 7 bases fit TRBD1. The CDR3 DNA is TGCAGTGCTCAGGGGGGGGGCGTAGGTGAAAAACTGTTTTTT. Its translation: CSAQGGGVGEKLFF.